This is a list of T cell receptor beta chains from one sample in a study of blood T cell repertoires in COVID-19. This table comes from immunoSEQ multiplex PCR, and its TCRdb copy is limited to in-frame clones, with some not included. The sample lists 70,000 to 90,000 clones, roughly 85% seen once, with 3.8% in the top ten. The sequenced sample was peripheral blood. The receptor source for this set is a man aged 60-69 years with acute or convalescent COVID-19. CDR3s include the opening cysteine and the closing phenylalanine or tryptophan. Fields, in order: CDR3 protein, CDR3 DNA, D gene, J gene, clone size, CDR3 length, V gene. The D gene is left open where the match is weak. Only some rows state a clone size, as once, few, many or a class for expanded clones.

CDR3: CASRTGSSETTYNEQFF
DNA: TGTGCCAGCAGGACAGGGTCGAGTGAGACGACTTACAATGAGCAGTTCTTC
D: TRBD1
J: TRBJ2-1
size: NA
length: 17
V: TRBV2

CDR3: CASSFTGGRWAEQYF
DNA: TGTGCCAGCAGCTTTACAGGGGGCCGATGGGCCGAGCAGTACTTC
D: NA
J: TRBJ2-7
size: once
length: 15
V: TRBV12-1

CDR3: CASSQTGQGSYQPQHF
DNA: TGTGCCAGCAGCCAAACTGGACAGGGTTCCTATCAGCCCCAGCATTTT
D: TRBD1
J: TRBJ1-5
size: NA
length: 16
V: TRBV3-1/TRBV3-2

CDR3: CASSKETPPGDEQYF
DNA: TGTGCCAGCAGCAAAGAAACCCCCCCAGGCGACGAGCAGTACTTC
D: NA
J: TRBJ2-7
size: NA
length: 15
V: TRBV21-1

CDR3: CSVELRVYEQYF
DNA: TGCAGCGTTGAGCTCAGGGTGTACGAGCAGTACTTC
D: NA
J: TRBJ2-7
size: NA
length: 12
V: TRBV29-1

CDR3: CASSPGAGDRKLFF
DNA: TGTGCCAGTAGTCCCGGGGCAGGGGACAGAAAACTGTTTTTT
D: TRBD1
J: TRBJ1-4
size: NA
length: 14
V: TRBV25-1

CDR3: CASSPGGPGSPLHF
DNA: TGTGCCAGCAGCCCCGGGGGGCCAGGATCACCCCTCCACTTT
D: NA
J: TRBJ1-6
size: NA
length: 14
V: TRBV11-2

CDR3: CASSLFSGGGGPYF
DNA: TGTGCCAGCAGCTTATTCTCGGGCGGCGGGGGTCCGTACTTC
D: TRBD2
J: TRBJ2-7
size: NA
length: 14
V: TRBV11-2

CDR3: CASSQEWGGGFAQYF
DNA: TGCGCCAGCAGCCAAGAATGGGGGGGAGGGTTCGCGCAGTATTTT
D: TRBD2
J: TRBJ2-3
size: few
length: 15
V: TRBV4-1

CDR3: CASSRRTGGEEKLFF
DNA: TGTGCCAGCAGCCGCCGGACAGGGGGAGAGGAAAAACTGTTTTTT
D: TRBD1
J: TRBJ1-4
size: NA
length: 15
V: TRBV4-2

CDR3: CASSPRLAGHGELFF
DNA: TGTGCCAGCAGTCCGAGACTAGCGGGTCACGGGGAGCTGTTTTTT
D: TRBD2
J: TRBJ2-2
size: few
length: 15
V: TRBV6-5

CDR3: CASWETSGGKETQYF
DNA: TGTGCCAGCTGGGAAACTAGCGGGGGGAAAGAGACCCAGTACTTC
D: TRBD2
J: TRBJ2-5
size: NA
length: 15
V: TRBV6-5

CDR3: CATGGTSGGNNEQFF
DNA: TGTGCCACCGGAGGGACTAGCGGGGGGAACAATGAGCAGTTCTTC
D: TRBD2
J: TRBJ2-1
size: NA
length: 15
V: TRBV10-3

CDR3: CASSLSGTSTDTQYF
DNA: TGTGCCAGCAGCTTGAGTGGGACTAGCACAGATACGCAGTATTTT
D: NA
J: TRBJ2-3
size: NA
length: 15
V: TRBV5-8

CDR3: CASSPRQATEAFF
DNA: TGTGCCAGCAGTCCCCGACAGGCGACTGAAGCTTTCTTT
D: NA
J: TRBJ1-1
size: few
length: 13
V: TRBV6-2/TRBV6-3

CDR3: CASSREGGDTEAFF
DNA: TGTGCCAGCAGCCGGGAGGGAGGGGACACTGAAGCTTTCTTT
D: NA
J: TRBJ1-1
size: NA
length: 14
V: TRBV9

CDR3: CASSNKGESVGNTIYF
DNA: TGTGCCAGCAGCAATAAGGGGGAATCGGTGGGGAACACCATATATTTT
D: NA
J: TRBJ1-3
size: NA
length: 16
V: TRBV21-1

CDR3: CASSFQGAGETQYF
DNA: TGTGCCAGCAGCTTCCAGGGGGCCGGTGAGACCCAGTACTTC
D: TRBD1
J: TRBJ2-5
size: NA
length: 14
V: TRBV11-2

CDR3: CASSLGLRQGGSPLHF
DNA: TGTGCCAGCAGCTTAGGGTTGCGGCAGGGGGGTTCACCCCTCCACTTT
D: TRBD1
J: TRBJ1-6
size: many
length: 16
V: TRBV7-3

CDR3: CASSLGGKQFF
DNA: TGTGCCAGCAGCTTAGGAGGCAAGCAGTTCTTC
D: NA
J: TRBJ2-1
size: NA
length: 11
V: TRBV11-3

CDR3: CASSFTGLPTDTQYF
DNA: TGTGCCAGCAGCTTCACGGGACTACCCACAGATACGCAGTATTTT
D: TRBD2
J: TRBJ2-3
size: NA
length: 15
V: TRBV11-2

CDR3: CASSLTGNTEAFF
DNA: TGTGCCAGCAGCCTTACAGGGAACACTGAAGCTTTCTTT
D: NA
J: TRBJ1-1
size: NA
length: 13
V: TRBV4-2

CDR3: CSVAGQGATDTQYF
DNA: TGCAGCGTTGCGGGACAGGGGGCAACAGATACGCAGTATTTT
D: TRBD1
J: TRBJ2-3
size: NA
length: 14
V: TRBV29-1

CDR3: CASSQAGTFSYEQYF
DNA: TGCGCCAGCAGCCAAGCCGGGACATTCTCCTACGAGCAGTACTTC
D: NA
J: TRBJ2-7
size: NA
length: 15
V: TRBV4-1

CDR3: CASSPQGAKTQYF
DNA: TGTGCCAGCAGCCCGCAGGGGGCAAAGACCCAGTACTTC
D: TRBD1
J: TRBJ2-5
size: NA
length: 13
V: TRBV3-1/TRBV3-2

CDR3: CAWSGRSSGAQTQYF
DNA: TGTGCCTGGAGTGGGAGGAGTAGCGGGGCCCAGACCCAGTACTTC
D: TRBD2
J: TRBJ2-5
size: NA
length: 15
V: TRBV30

CDR3: CASSIIPAGYNEQFF
DNA: TGTGCCAGTAGTATCATCCCCGCGGGATACAATGAGCAGTTCTTC
D: NA
J: TRBJ2-1
size: NA
length: 15
V: TRBV19

CDR3: CASKSRGVDGTQYF
DNA: TGTGCCAGCAAATCGCGGGGGGTCGATGGTACGCAGTATTTT
D: TRBD2
J: TRBJ2-3
size: NA
length: 14
V: TRBV6-4

CDR3: CASSSAGTNTEAFF
DNA: TGCGCCAGCAGCTCTGCGGGGACGAACACTGAAGCTTTCTTT
D: NA
J: TRBJ1-1
size: NA
length: 14
V: TRBV5-1

CDR3: CASIPGWNTGELFF
DNA: TGTGCCAGCATCCCAGGCTGGAACACCGGGGAGCTGTTTTTT
D: NA
J: TRBJ2-2
size: once
length: 14
V: TRBV7-2

CDR3: CAWSGIAVNQPQHF
DNA: TGTGCCTGGAGTGGTATCGCGGTAAATCAGCCCCAGCATTTT
D: NA
J: TRBJ1-5
size: few
length: 14
V: TRBV30

CDR3: CASSLDRAVTEAFF
DNA: TGCGCCAGCAGCTTGGACAGGGCTGTCACTGAAGCTTTCTTT
D: NA
J: TRBJ1-1
size: NA
length: 14
V: TRBV5-1

CDR3: CASSFGGRPYGYTF
DNA: TGTGCCAGTAGTTTCGGCGGCCGGCCTTATGGCTACACCTTC
D: NA
J: TRBJ1-2
size: NA
length: 14
V: TRBV19

CDR3: CASSMNGGGRGETQYF
DNA: TGTGCCAGTAGTATGAACGGCGGGGGCCGAGGAGAGACCCAGTACTTC
D: NA
J: TRBJ2-5
size: NA
length: 16
V: TRBV19

CDR3: CASRVRGRNIDGYTF
DNA: TGTGCCAGCAGGGTCAGGGGGCGTAATATAGATGGCTACACCTTC
D: TRBD1
J: TRBJ1-2
size: NA
length: 15
V: TRBV2

CDR3: CARSLAAGRLHQPQHF
DNA: TGTGCCAGAAGCTTGGCCGCGGGAAGGCTCCATCAGCCCCAGCATTTT
D: NA
J: TRBJ1-5
size: NA
length: 16
V: TRBV5-3

CDR3: CASSQFHLPEETQYF
DNA: TGTGCCAGCAGCCAATTTCACCTACCGGAGGAGACCCAGTACTTC
D: NA
J: TRBJ2-5
size: NA
length: 15
V: TRBV3-1/TRBV3-2

CDR3: CASSLTGTPLSPEAQYF
DNA: TGTGCCAGCAGCTTAACCGGGACTCCTTTATCGCCAGAGGCCCAGTACTTC
D: NA
J: TRBJ2-5
size: NA
length: 17
V: TRBV11-2

CDR3: CASSSEGYEQYF
DNA: TGTGCCAGCAGTTCGGAGGGCTACGAGCAGTACTTC
D: NA
J: TRBJ2-7
size: NA
length: 12
V: TRBV6-6

CDR3: CASSQDRTGLKVEPQHF
DNA: TGCGCCAGCAGCCAAGATCGGACAGGACTGAAGGTGGAACCCCAGCATTTT
D: TRBD1
J: TRBJ1-5
size: NA
length: 17
V: TRBV4-1

CDR3: CASSLRQGATEAFF
DNA: TGCGCCAGCAGCTTACGGCAGGGGGCAACTGAAGCTTTCTTT
D: TRBD1
J: TRBJ1-1
size: NA
length: 14
V: TRBV5-1

CDR3: CASSPTFLADTQYF
DNA: TGCGCCAGCAGCCCGACCTTTCTAGCGGATACGCAGTATTTT
D: NA
J: TRBJ2-3
size: NA
length: 14
V: TRBV5-1

CDR3: CASSWTGPYEQYF
DNA: TGCGCCAGCTCCTGGACAGGGCCCTACGAGCAGTACTTC
D: TRBD1
J: TRBJ2-7
size: NA
length: 13
V: TRBV10-2